This is a list of T cell receptor beta chains from one sample in a study of T cell responses to AZD1222 COVID-19 vaccine. The assay was immunoSEQ multiplex PCR, and TCRdb's table has in-frame clones only and misses some. Of around 77,000 clones in the sample, 80% to 90% were seen once. The specimen comprised peripheral blood, sampled on day 0 of AZD1222 vaccination. All receptors derive from an adult in good health. CDR3s leave out the opening cysteine and the closing phenylalanine or tryptophan. The size entry is marked missing in some rows and otherwise reads once, few, many or a size class.

TRBV10-1,NA,ATPPQGPPETEAF
TRBV5-4,NA,ASSLGDRDAGYT
TRBV19,NA,ASMLTGGNSPLH
TRBV6-1,NA,ASSEAGATEAF
TRBV6-6,NA,ARSGDTY
TRBV6-5,NA,ASSYGAAYEQY
TRBV5-1,NA,ASSPPPEAF
TRBV7-9,NA,ASSLAYRFNYGYT
TRBV10-1,once,ASSESKGLNEAF
TRBV7-5,NA,VRSLVTGGPVTDTQY
TRBV30,few,AWSQITGTGNTIY
TRBV7-9,NA,ASSADFLGGGYT
TRBV11-3,NA,ASSLGGPQETQY
TRBV7-2,NA,ASSALAGTGTDTQY
TRBV10-3,NA,AIAGGQGAYNEQF
TRBV7-2,NA,ASSLDRGDEQF
TRBV6-5,NA,ASKDRTYEQY
TRBV6-5,NA,ASRDRDWGNTEAF
TRBV7-6,NA,ASSLGQGNTGELF
TRBV6-6,NA,ASIPSGFKAF
TRBV18,NA,ASSPASGGYEQF
TRBV2,NA,ASRSGIGYT
TRBV4-2,NA,ASSQGQASYGSEQF
TRBV5-1,NA,ASSGPGTGADGYT